This T cell receptor (beta chain) is from a study of pediatric ulcerative colitis. The study's findings and limits: Clonal expansions reduced rectal repertoire diversity in acute severe colitis.

This table comes from immunoSEQ multiplex PCR, and its TCRdb copy is limited to in-frame clones, with some not included. The data show approximately 60,000 clones, with 80% to 90% seen just once and 3% to 4.5% held by the top ten. In regard to this clone: Its specificity is unknown.

The germline V gene has CDR1 LNHDA and CDR2 SQIVND (reference sequence). The V gene lost 10 bases and the J gene lost 0 bases, with 4 bases spanning the gap. The CDR3 length is 11 residues. This clonotype was obtained from a boy under 18 with severe ulcerative colitis. Specimen: blood. The rearrangement joins TRBV19 to TRBJ2-1; D ambiguous. CDR3 in DNA: TGTGCCACTAGCTCCTACAATGAGCAGTTCTTC. This sequence encodes CATSSYNEQFF.